A selection of T cell receptor beta chains follows, all from one sample in a study of blood T cell repertoires in COVID-19. Clones were read by immunoSEQ multiplex PCR, and TCRdb kept only the in-frame ones, dropping some. The table records approximately 100,000 clones, about 85% of them present only once. Sequenced: peripheral blood. The receptors come from a human donor in a cohort sampled during active COVID-19. Each CDR3 is given with its conserved first and last residue. D genes are given only for firm matches. Size is stated for part of the rows, as once, few or many counts, or as a class when the clone is expanded.

>-|TRBJ2-6|-|TRBV3-1/TRBV3-2
CASSQSMSSGANVLTF
TGTGCCAGCAGCCAATCGATGAGCTCTGGGGCCAACGTCCTGACTTTC
>-|TRBJ2-5|TRBD2|TRBV4-2
CASSQVEREGGTQYF
TGTGCCAGCAGCCAAGTCGAGCGGGAGGGGGGCACCCAGTACTTC
>few|TRBJ2-3|-|TRBV9
CASSVATVTDTQYF
TGTGCCAGCAGCGTCGCTACCGTCACAGATACGCAGTATTTT
>-|TRBJ2-7|-|TRBV7-2
CASSLYQGFYEQYF
TGTGCCAGCAGCTTATACCAGGGATTCTACGAGCAGTACTTC
>-|TRBJ2-2|TRBD1|TRBV5-6
CASTPLPRQGTGELFF
TGTGCCAGCACCCCCCTGCCGAGACAGGGAACCGGGGAGCTGTTTTTT
>-|TRBJ1-3|TRBD1|TRBV11-3
CASSSGQGNTIYF
TGTGCCAGCAGCTCGGGACAGGGAAACACCATATATTTT
>-|TRBJ1-1|-|TRBV6-5
CASSYSRATEAFF
TGTGCCAGCAGTTACTCGCGGGCCACTGAAGCTTTCTTT
>once|TRBJ2-5|-|TRBV4-1
CASSDRLQETQYF
TGCGCCAGCAGCGACCGACTGCAAGAGACCCAGTACTTC
>-|TRBJ1-4|TRBD1|TRBV11-2
CASSLGGTGREKLFF
TGTGCCAGCAGCCTAGGCGGGACAGGGCGCGAAAAACTGTTTTTT
>-|TRBJ1-3|-|TRBV28
CASSLGGAGNTIYF
TGTGCCAGCAGTTTGGGGGGGGCTGGAAACACCATATATTTT
>-|TRBJ2-7|-|TRBV4-1
CASSPKTGPYEQYF
TGCGCCAGCAGCCCGAAAACAGGGCCCTACGAGCAGTACTTC
>-|TRBJ2-5|-|TRBV7-8
CASSLVRGTQYF
TGTGCCAGCAGCTTAGTAAGGGGGACCCAGTACTTC
>-|TRBJ2-2|-|TRBV24-1
CATSSGHTGELFF
TGTGCCACCAGTTCAGGGCACACCGGGGAGCTGTTTTTT
>-|TRBJ1-1|TRBD1|TRBV6-5
CASRGSGGSTEAFF
TGTGCCAGCAGAGGATCAGGGGGCAGCACTGAAGCTTTCTTT
>-|TRBJ1-1|-|TRBV5-1
CASSSKETGEDTEAFF
TGCGCCAGCAGCTCTAAAGAAACAGGCGAAGACACTGAAGCTTTCTTT
>once|TRBJ1-5|-|TRBV28
CASSLVVGASNQPQHF
TGTGCCAGCAGCTTGGTCGTAGGGGCAAGCAATCAGCCCCAGCATTTT
>-|TRBJ1-5|-|TRBV6-5
CASLPTAGGNQPQHF
TGTGCCAGCCTACCGACGGCGGGGGGTAACCAGCCCCAGCATTTT
>-|TRBJ2-5|TRBD2|TRBV9
CASSFSGGSGGQETQYF
TGTGCCAGCAGCTTTTCCGGGGGTAGCGGGGGACAAGAGACCCAGTACTTC
>-|TRBJ2-3|-|TRBV20-1
CSAEEADTQYF
TGCAGTGCTGAGGAGGCAGATACGCAGTATTTT
>-|TRBJ2-6|-|TRBV13
CASSQGWTVSGANVLTF
TGTGCCAGCAGCCAGGGGTGGACGGTCTCTGGGGCCAACGTCCTGACTTTC
>-|TRBJ2-7|-|TRBV20-1
CSVRALYEQYF
TGCAGTGTTCGAGCCCTCTACGAGCAGTACTTC
>-|TRBJ1-2|-|TRBV5-6
CASSIREAGYTF
TGTGCCAGCAGCATCCGGGAAGCTGGCTACACCTTC
>-|TRBJ1-6|TRBD1|TRBV7-2
CASSLKTGGSSPLHF
TGTGCCAGCAGCTTAAAGACAGGGGGCTCCTCACCCCTCCACTTT
>-|TRBJ1-2|-|TRBV6-1
CASSEALLDSNYGYTF
TGTGCCAGCAGTGAAGCGCTACTCGATAGTAACTATGGCTACACCTTC
>-|TRBJ1-1|-|TRBV28
CASSFGGTAEAFF
TGTGCCAGCAGTTTTGGGGGGACGGCTGAAGCTTTCTTT
>-|TRBJ2-7|-|TRBV2
CASSESASSYEQYF
TGTGCCAGCAGTGAGTCTGCCAGCTCCTACGAGCAGTACTTC
>-|TRBJ2-2|-|TRBV3-1/TRBV3-2
CASSQLNTGELFF
TGTGCCAGCAGCCAATTAAACACCGGGGAGCTGTTTTTT
>-|TRBJ1-1|TRBD1|TRBV4-2
CASSQARGMSGTEAFF
TGTGCCAGCAGCCAAGCCAGGGGGATGAGCGGCACTGAAGCTTTCTTT
>-|TRBJ2-7|-|TRBV28
CASSATGGSAHYEQYF
TGTGCCAGCAGTGCCACGGGGGGCTCAGCCCACTACGAGCAGTACTTC
>-|TRBJ2-1|-|TRBV5-1
CASSLGTHSEQFF
TGCGCCAGCAGCTTGGGGACACACAGTGAGCAGTTCTTC
>-|TRBJ2-1|-|TRBV9
CASSVDPPYNEQFF
TGTGCCAGCAGCGTAGATCCTCCGTACAATGAGCAGTTCTTC
>-|TRBJ1-1|-|TRBV6-5
CASILGRSQNTEAFF
TGTGCCAGCATCCTTGGGAGGAGCCAGAACACTGAAGCTTTCTTT
>-|TRBJ2-3|-|TRBV12-3/TRBV12-4
CASSSGRDTQYF
TGTGCCAGCAGTTCTGGGAGAGATACGCAGTATTTT
>-|TRBJ2-7|-|TRBV10-3
CAIRPGHQAVHEQYF
TGTGCCATCAGGCCGGGACACCAGGCGGTCCACGAGCAGTACTTC
>once|TRBJ1-2|-|TRBV6-1
CASSDYNYYGYTF
TGTGCCAGCAGTGATTACAATTACTATGGCTACACCTTC
>-|TRBJ2-2|-|TRBV7-6
CASSLYSANTGELFF
TGTGCCAGCAGCTTATATTCAGCGAACACCGGGGAGCTGTTTTTT
>-|TRBJ1-2|-|TRBV5-5
CASSLGSGGKNYGYTF
TGTGCCAGCAGCTTGGGATCAGGAGGGAAGAACTATGGCTACACCTTC
>few|TRBJ1-6|-|TRBV5-4
CASSLKAGPNSPLHF
TGTGCCAGCAGCTTGAAGGCAGGCCCCAATTCACCCCTCCACTTT
>-|TRBJ1-3|TRBD1|TRBV28
CASSSRTGRSVEGNTIYF
TGTGCCAGCAGTTCGCGGACAGGGAGATCTGTTGAGGGAAACACCATATATTTT
>-|TRBJ2-5|TRBD2|TRBV4-2
CASSLGTSGGGGQETQYF
TGTGCCAGCAGCCTAGGGACTAGCGGGGGAGGGGGTCAAGAGACCCAGTACTTC
>-|TRBJ1-3|-|TRBV6-5
CASSYDPAGNTIYF
TGTGCCAGCAGTTACGACCCGGCGGGGAACACCATATATTTT
>once|TRBJ1-1|-|TRBV30
CAWREQPPTEAFF
TGTGCCTGGAGGGAGCAGCCCCCCACTGAAGCTTTCTTT
>-|TRBJ2-3|-|TRBV3-1/TRBV3-2
CASSQRGQSTDTQYF
TGTGCCAGCAGCCAAAGGGGCCAGAGCACAGATACGCAGTATTTT
>-|TRBJ1-4|TRBD1|TRBV19
CASSIRQGKEKLFF
TGTGCCAGTAGTATACGACAGGGTAAAGAAAAACTGTTTTTT
>-|TRBJ1-5|-|TRBV28
CASTTQGVRSQHF
TGTGCCAGCACCACGCAAGGGGTGAGGTCCCAGCATTTT
>-|TRBJ1-2|TRBD1|TRBV30
CAWSGGQAAPYGYTF
TGTGCCTGGAGTGGGGGACAGGCGGCCCCCTATGGCTACACCTTC
>-|TRBJ1-2|TRBD1|TRBV5-1
CASSLDGTGGGTF
TGCGCCAGCAGCTTGGATGGCACAGGGGGCGGGACCTTC
>medium-sized|TRBJ2-1|TRBD2|TRBV10-1
CASSDRGRAIDEQFF
TGCGCCAGCAGTGATCGCGGGAGGGCCATTGATGAGCAGTTCTTC